The present TCR beta chain was sequenced within a study of breast tumors, draining lymph nodes, adjacent tissues. Via MiXCR, TCRdb re-called the multiplex PCR reads, giving one row per CDR3 protein. The table shows over 150,000 distinct CDR3 sequences, with around a third occurring only once. This clonotype was counted at least ten times. Its antigen is still unknown. Regarding the study as a whole: Data only fit, rather than demonstrated, lymph node origin of most tumor T cells.

Breast cancer patients provided tissue from their axillary draining lymph nodes. The CDR3 runs 15 residues. Germline CDR1 reads SQVTM; CDR2 reads ANQGSEA. Trimming cost V 1 base and J 7 bases; bases outside gene matches: 6. The sequence was obtained from a female donor with breast cancer. Some clones in this sample may be carry-over from other donors' samples. This chain connects TRBV29-1 to TRBJ2-7; 14 positions agree with TRBD2. The sample was axillary lymph node tissue. CDR3 sequence: CSVEGVGLAGGEQYF. DNA of the CDR3: TGCAGCGTTGAAGGTGTTGGACTAGCGGGAGGTGAGCAGTACTTC.